A selection of T cell receptor beta chains follows, all from one sample in a study of identical twins. TCRdb passed the 5' RACE reads through MiXCR, listing each CDR3 protein once. This sample has roughly 540,000 distinct CDR3 sequences; 22% occur once, and the top ten carry 0.75% to 0.95%. These same data were also listed under a study on T cells expressing NK-cell markers.

What was sequenced was CD4+ T cells sorted from blood. These receptor sequences come from a woman younger than 30 in good health. CDR3s include the opening cysteine and the closing phenylalanine or tryptophan. Fields, in order: clone size, V gene, D gene, J gene, CDR3 DNA, CDR3 protein. D genes are given only for firm matches. Size is stated for part of the rows, as once, few or many counts, or as a class when the clone is expanded.

abundance: -
v_gene: TRBV20-1
d_gene: -
j_gene: TRBJ2-1
CDR3nt: TGCAGTGCTAGAGAAAATCCCCCGGATCGGCAGTTCTTC
CDR3aa: CSARENPPDRQFF

abundance: few
v_gene: TRBV6-5
d_gene: -
j_gene: TRBJ1-2
CDR3nt: TGTGCCAGCAGTTACTCCTTGGGGGGGAGCTATGGCTACACCTTC
CDR3aa: CASSYSLGGSYGYTF

abundance: few
v_gene: TRBV20-1
d_gene: TRBD1
j_gene: TRBJ1-2
CDR3nt: TGCAGTGCTTACAGGGGACCCCGAAAATATGGCTACACCTTC
CDR3aa: CSAYRGPRKYGYTF

abundance: -
v_gene: TRBV20-1
d_gene: -
j_gene: TRBJ2-3
CDR3nt: TGCAGTGCTTCTTACTGGGGAGATACGCAGTATTTT
CDR3aa: CSASYWGDTQYF

abundance: -
v_gene: TRBV20-1
d_gene: -
j_gene: TRBJ1-1
CDR3nt: TGCAGTGCTAGAGAGGAGGGAGCTTTCTTT
CDR3aa: CSAREEGAFF

abundance: -
v_gene: TRBV6-5
d_gene: -
j_gene: TRBJ1-4
CDR3nt: TGTGCCAGCAGTTGGGGAACGGTGGAGCGCGAAAAACTGTTTTTT
CDR3aa: CASSWGTVEREKLFF

abundance: -
v_gene: TRBV3-1
d_gene: -
j_gene: TRBJ1-3
CDR3nt: TGTGCCAGCAGCCAACTGGCGTCCTCTGGAAACACCATATATTTT
CDR3aa: CASSQLASSGNTIYF

abundance: -
v_gene: TRBV9
d_gene: TRBD2
j_gene: TRBJ2-3
CDR3nt: TGTGCCAGCAGCCCTCGGGTAGCGGGGGGAACCAACACAGATACGCAGTATTTT
CDR3aa: CASSPRVAGGTNTDTQYF

abundance: many
v_gene: TRBV9
d_gene: -
j_gene: TRBJ1-1
CDR3nt: TGTGCCAGCAGCGCAGTTTCCGGGACAGAAGCTTTCTTT
CDR3aa: CASSAVSGTEAFF

abundance: few
v_gene: TRBV7-9
d_gene: TRBD1
j_gene: TRBJ2-7
CDR3nt: TGTGCCAGCAGCCCCCGGACAGGCCGCTACGAGCAGTACTTC
CDR3aa: CASSPRTGRYEQYF

abundance: -
v_gene: TRBV9
d_gene: -
j_gene: TRBJ2-5
CDR3nt: TGTGCCAGCAGCGTAGAGCCCCTCGATACCCAGTACTTC
CDR3aa: CASSVEPLDTQYF

abundance: -
v_gene: TRBV9
d_gene: -
j_gene: TRBJ2-3
CDR3nt: TGTGCCAGCAGCGCCGGGACGGTTTTCCGGGATACGCAGTATTTT
CDR3aa: CASSAGTVFRDTQYF

abundance: -
v_gene: TRBV7-9
d_gene: -
j_gene: TRBJ2-5
CDR3nt: TGTGCCAGCAGCCAACCTCGGACGCCTCAAGAGACCCAGTACTTC
CDR3aa: CASSQPRTPQETQYF

abundance: few
v_gene: TRBV18
d_gene: -
j_gene: TRBJ1-1
CDR3nt: TGTGCCAGCCGACCCGCGGGGGGGAACACTGAAGCTTTCTTT
CDR3aa: CASRPAGGNTEAFF

abundance: -
v_gene: TRBV25-1
d_gene: -
j_gene: TRBJ1-1
CDR3nt: TGTGCCAGCAGTGAATATGTCGGGGGAGCTTTCTTT
CDR3aa: CASSEYVGGAFF

abundance: many
v_gene: TRBV7-2
d_gene: TRBD2
j_gene: TRBJ2-3
CDR3nt: TGTGCCAGTCGCGGGAGGGCTAGCACAGATACGCAGTATTTT
CDR3aa: CASRGRASTDTQYF

abundance: few
v_gene: TRBV20-1
d_gene: -
j_gene: TRBJ2-3
CDR3nt: TGCAGTGCCCCCAGGACAGGAGGGGTGGAAGATACGCAGTATTTT
CDR3aa: CSAPRTGGVEDTQYF

abundance: -
v_gene: TRBV29-1
d_gene: -
j_gene: TRBJ1-1
CDR3nt: TGCAGCGTTGTCCGGGGCGCCGAGCCCGAAGCTTTCTTT
CDR3aa: CSVVRGAEPEAFF

abundance: many
v_gene: TRBV21-1
d_gene: -
j_gene: TRBJ2-7
CDR3nt: TGTGCCAGCAGCAAACGTCGGGGGCGAAGAGGCTACGAGCAGTACTTC
CDR3aa: CASSKRRGRRGYEQYF

abundance: -
v_gene: TRBV5-6
d_gene: TRBD1
j_gene: TRBJ2-3
CDR3nt: TGTGCCAGCAGACTTACAGGGGTAGATACGCAGTATTTT
CDR3aa: CASRLTGVDTQYF

abundance: -
v_gene: TRBV7-2
d_gene: TRBD2
j_gene: TRBJ2-1
CDR3nt: TGTGCCAGCAGCTGGCACAGCGGGGTACCCAATGAGCAGTTCTTC
CDR3aa: CASSWHSGVPNEQFF

abundance: few
v_gene: TRBV20-1
d_gene: -
j_gene: TRBJ2-2
CDR3nt: TGCAGTGAACGTGACACCGGGGAGCTGTTTTTT
CDR3aa: CSERDTGELFF

abundance: -
v_gene: TRBV5-1
d_gene: -
j_gene: TRBJ2-3
CDR3nt: TGCGCCAGCTGGGGTAGGACAGATACGCAGTATTTT
CDR3aa: CASWGRTDTQYF

abundance: few
v_gene: TRBV7-2
d_gene: -
j_gene: TRBJ1-1
CDR3nt: TGTGCCAGCAGCTTAGTGGCTTCGGTGAACACTGAAGCTTTCTTT
CDR3aa: CASSLVASVNTEAFF

abundance: few
v_gene: TRBV20-1
d_gene: TRBD1
j_gene: TRBJ2-7
CDR3nt: TGCAGTGCTAGAAGTCCCGGGACAGGGCCTCGCGAGCAGTACTTC
CDR3aa: CSARSPGTGPREQYF

abundance: -
v_gene: TRBV6-1
d_gene: -
j_gene: TRBJ2-2
CDR3nt: TGTGCCAGCAGTACGCACAACGCCGGGGAGCTGTTTTTT
CDR3aa: CASSTHNAGELFF

abundance: -
v_gene: TRBV4-1
d_gene: TRBD2
j_gene: TRBJ2-1
CDR3nt: TGCGCCAGCAGCCTTCATAGAGCGGGAAGAGACAATGAGCAGTTCTTC
CDR3aa: CASSLHRAGRDNEQFF

abundance: -
v_gene: TRBV11-1
d_gene: TRBD2
j_gene: TRBJ2-1
CDR3nt: TGTGCCAGCAGCCGCGCGTTGGGACTAGCGCTCACCGGGTCCTACAATGAGCAGTTCTTC
CDR3aa: CASSRALGLALTGSYNEQFF

abundance: few
v_gene: TRBV3-1
d_gene: -
j_gene: TRBJ2-7
CDR3nt: TGTGCCAGCAGCCAAGATGGTAGGGCTTTGGAGCAGTACTTC
CDR3aa: CASSQDGRALEQYF

abundance: few
v_gene: TRBV6-1
d_gene: -
j_gene: TRBJ2-1
CDR3nt: TGTGCCAGCAGGCCGGATGACTACAATGAGCAGTTCTTC
CDR3aa: CASRPDDYNEQFF

abundance: -
v_gene: TRBV7-2
d_gene: -
j_gene: TRBJ2-7
CDR3nt: TGTGCCAGCAGCCTTCAGGCCGGGGGTGGTTACGAGCAGTACTTC
CDR3aa: CASSLQAGGGYEQYF

abundance: -
v_gene: TRBV4-2
d_gene: -
j_gene: TRBJ2-3
CDR3nt: TGTGCCAGCAGCCAAGGAGTAGCGGCGAACACAGATACGCAGTATTTT
CDR3aa: CASSQGVAANTDTQYF

abundance: -
v_gene: TRBV2
d_gene: -
j_gene: TRBJ1-1
CDR3nt: TGTGCCAGCAGTTCGGACACGAACACTGAAGCTTTCTTT
CDR3aa: CASSSDTNTEAFF

abundance: few
v_gene: TRBV10-3
d_gene: -
j_gene: TRBJ2-2
CDR3nt: TGTGCCATCAGTGTAGGGACCGAGAACACCGGGGAGCTGTTTTTT
CDR3aa: CAISVGTENTGELFF

abundance: few
v_gene: TRBV15
d_gene: -
j_gene: TRBJ2-1
CDR3nt: TGTGCCACCAGAGTGGGGACCGCCAATGAGCAGTTCTTC
CDR3aa: CATRVGTANEQFF

abundance: -
v_gene: TRBV6-1
d_gene: -
j_gene: TRBJ2-7
CDR3nt: TGTGCCAGCAGTGAAGGGGGCAGCCTAGCCTACGAGCAGTACTTC
CDR3aa: CASSEGGSLAYEQYF

abundance: -
v_gene: TRBV27
d_gene: TRBD1
j_gene: TRBJ2-5
CDR3nt: TGTGCCAGCCGGAGAACCGGGACAGGGGTGGTGGAGACCCAGTACTTC
CDR3aa: CASRRTGTGVVETQYF

abundance: -
v_gene: TRBV5-1
d_gene: TRBD1
j_gene: TRBJ2-7
CDR3nt: TGCGCCAGCAGCTTGGAGGGGACAGTTTTCTACGAGCAGTACTTC
CDR3aa: CASSLEGTVFYEQYF

abundance: many
v_gene: TRBV25-1
d_gene: -
j_gene: TRBJ2-1
CDR3nt: TGTGCCAGCAGTGAATATATAAATGAGCAGTTCTTC
CDR3aa: CASSEYINEQFF

abundance: many
v_gene: TRBV5-1
d_gene: -
j_gene: TRBJ2-7
CDR3nt: TGCGCCAGCAGCTGGGGGTACGAGCAGTACTTC
CDR3aa: CASSWGYEQYF

abundance: few
v_gene: TRBV20-1
d_gene: TRBD1
j_gene: TRBJ2-2
CDR3nt: TGCAGTGCTAGAGAAGCAGGGACAGGCTCCGGGGAGCTGTTTTTT
CDR3aa: CSAREAGTGSGELFF

abundance: many
v_gene: TRBV4-3
d_gene: -
j_gene: TRBJ2-1
CDR3nt: TGCGCCAGCAGCCAAGAATTCCAGAGATGGGGCGGTGAGCAGTTCTTC
CDR3aa: CASSQEFQRWGGEQFF

abundance: few
v_gene: TRBV18
d_gene: -
j_gene: TRBJ2-5
CDR3nt: TGTGCCAGCTCACCGACGACAGGAGGGGAAGAGACCCAGTACTTC
CDR3aa: CASSPTTGGEETQYF

abundance: -
v_gene: TRBV10-3
d_gene: -
j_gene: TRBJ2-1
CDR3nt: TGTGCCATCAGTGGAAATAGCGGACAAAGCTCCTACAATGAGCAGTTCTTC
CDR3aa: CAISGNSGQSSYNEQFF

abundance: -
v_gene: TRBV29-1
d_gene: -
j_gene: TRBJ1-1
CDR3nt: TGCAGCGTTGAAAGAGACAGCCTTGAAGCTTTCTTT
CDR3aa: CSVERDSLEAFF

abundance: few
v_gene: TRBV5-1
d_gene: -
j_gene: TRBJ1-2
CDR3nt: TGCGCCAGCAGCTTTACTGGCAGGGGCGTCTATGGCTACACCTTC
CDR3aa: CASSFTGRGVYGYTF

abundance: -
v_gene: TRBV20-1
d_gene: -
j_gene: TRBJ2-1
CDR3nt: TGCACCTTGCTAGGTGGGGGCGAGCAGTTCTTC
CDR3aa: CTLLGGGEQFF

abundance: few
v_gene: TRBV5-1
d_gene: -
j_gene: TRBJ1-1
CDR3nt: TGCGCCAGCAGCCGCGGGGGGGACACTGAAGCTTTCTTT
CDR3aa: CASSRGGDTEAFF

abundance: -
v_gene: TRBV12-3/TRBV12-4
d_gene: TRBD1
j_gene: TRBJ2-7
CDR3nt: TGTGCCAGCAGTTTGACAGGGGGACTCTACGAGCAGTACTTC
CDR3aa: CASSLTGGLYEQYF

abundance: few
v_gene: TRBV5-6
d_gene: -
j_gene: TRBJ2-7
CDR3nt: TGTGCCAGCAGCCCACTGGGGCAGGGTGGATCCTACGAGCAGTACTTC
CDR3aa: CASSPLGQGGSYEQYF

abundance: few
v_gene: TRBV12-3/TRBV12-4
d_gene: TRBD2
j_gene: TRBJ2-3
CDR3nt: TGTGCCAGCAGTTCTTACAGGACTAGCGGTAGCACAGATACGCAGTATTTT
CDR3aa: CASSSYRTSGSTDTQYF

abundance: once
v_gene: TRBV20-1
d_gene: TRBD2
j_gene: TRBJ2-2
CDR3nt: TGCAGTGTTCCGGGACTAGCGGGGAGGGAGCTGTTTTTT
CDR3aa: CSVPGLAGRELFF

abundance: -
v_gene: TRBV5-6
d_gene: TRBD1
j_gene: TRBJ2-7
CDR3nt: TGTGCCAGCAGCATCCGGGACAGGGACCTACGGGGGTACTTC
CDR3aa: CASSIRDRDLRGYF

abundance: once
v_gene: TRBV6-2/TRBV6-3
d_gene: TRBD2
j_gene: TRBJ2-3
CDR3nt: TGTGCCAGCAGTTACCCCACTCGTCCCAGGGCTAGCGGAGACAGCAGCACAGATACGCAGTATTTT
CDR3aa: CASSYPTRPRASGDSSTDTQYF